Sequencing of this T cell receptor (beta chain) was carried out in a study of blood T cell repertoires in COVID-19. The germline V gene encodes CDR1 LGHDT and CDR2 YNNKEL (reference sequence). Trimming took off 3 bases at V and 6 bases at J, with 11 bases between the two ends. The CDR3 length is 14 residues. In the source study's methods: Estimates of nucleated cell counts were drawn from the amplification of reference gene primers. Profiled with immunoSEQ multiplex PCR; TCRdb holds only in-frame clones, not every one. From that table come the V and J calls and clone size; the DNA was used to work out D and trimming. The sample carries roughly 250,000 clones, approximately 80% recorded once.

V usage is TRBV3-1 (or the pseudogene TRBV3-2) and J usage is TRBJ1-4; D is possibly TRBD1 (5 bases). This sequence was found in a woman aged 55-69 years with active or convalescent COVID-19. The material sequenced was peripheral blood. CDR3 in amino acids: CASSQRQGDEKLFF. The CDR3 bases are TGTGCCAGCAGCCAGCGGCAGGGCGATGAAAAACTGTTTTTT.